Here is one T cell receptor (beta chain) with its context. The antigen remains undetermined. This CDR3 has 15 residues. The J segment lost 4 bases and the V segment lost 5 bases, leaving 4 bases of the junction unmatched. From germline, CDR1 is SEHNR and CDR2 FQNEAQ (reference sequence). The table came from immunoSEQ multiplex PCR; TCRdb's copy has only in-frame clones and leaves some out. The data show around 80,000 clones, about 78% seen once. This record comes from a study of T cells in localized non-small cell lung cancer. Study-wide results and limits: The study detected a median around 50 of the top 100 tumor clones in adjacent lung.

The rearrangement links TRBV7-9 to TRBJ2-7, with 14 bases aligning to TRBD2. The sample was PBMCs, taken before any cancer treatment. This TCR was sampled from a man between 40 and 69 years old with stage II squamous cell lung carcinoma. CDR3 in amino acids: CASSPRTSGGYEQYF. The CDR3 DNA is TGTGCCAGCAGCCCCCGGACTAGCGGGGGGTACGAGCAGTACTTC.